This passage covers 24 T cell receptor beta chains from one sample sequenced in a study of T cell responses to AZD1222 COVID-19 vaccine. The repertoire was sequenced with immunoSEQ multiplex PCR; TCRdb's copy has only in-frame clones and lacks some. This table has tens of thousands of clones, over 90% appearing once. The sample in question was peripheral blood, obtained on day 0 of AZD1222 vaccination. Receptors were obtained from an adult in good health.

The chain carries TRBV7-8 and TRBJ2-7, with TRBD1 as a possible D gene (5 bases). Per the germline V gene, CDR1 is SGHVS and CDR2 is FQNEAQ. V lost 1 base, J lost 2 bases, and 12 bases lay in between. This CDR3 contains 15 residues. DNA of the CDR3: TGTGCCAGCAGCTTAGGGGGCGCAGTAGCCTACGAGCAGTACTTC. Translating it yields CASSLGGAVAYEQYF.

The gene calls are TRBV4-2 and TRBJ1-1, with TRBD1 identical over 7 bases. Germline CDR1 LGHNA, CDR2 YNFKEQ. The trim removed 7 bases at V and 0 bases at J, leaving 8 bases unmatched. This CDR3 region has 15 residues. The CDR3 DNA reads TGTGCCAGCACCATAGTACAGGGGATGAACACTGAAGCTTTCTTT. Its protein is CASTIVQGMNTEAFF.

This sequence joins TRBV5-1 and TRBJ1-1; TRBD1 agrees at 7 bases. The length of the CDR3 is 13 residues. The V gene's germline CDR1 is SGHRS and CDR2 YFSETQ. V shed 3 bases, J shed 5 bases, and the junction held 4 bases outside the gene matches. CDR3 DNA sequence: TGCGCCAGCAGCTCCGGCAGGGGGACTGAAGCTTTCTTT. Its translation: CASSSGRGTEAFF.

Here the CDR3 reads CASSSRGGRVNTEAFF. The CDR3 nucleotides are TGTGCCAGCAGCAGCCGAGGCGGGAGGGTGAACACTGAAGCTTTCTTT. The rearrangement links TRBV11-2 to TRBJ1-1; D remains ambiguous. Germline V CDR1 and CDR2: SGHAT, FQNNGV. Trimming cost V 5 bases and J 0 bases, with 16 bases left between them. The CDR3 consists of 16 residues.

This sequence joins TRBV10-3 and TRBJ1-6; D might be TRBD1 (5 bases). Trimming cost V 6 bases and J 11 bases, with 14 bases left between them. CDR3 length: 13 amino acids. The germline V gene has CDR1 ENHRY and CDR2 SYGVKD. DNA for the CDR3: TGTGCCATCAGGGCACAGACAGCGGCACCCCTCCACTTT. This sequence encodes CAIRAQTAAPLHF.

The J gene is TRBJ1-4, the V gene TRBV4-2; TRBD1 agrees at 7 bases. The germline V gene has CDR1 LGHNA and CDR2 YNFKEQ. V trimming: 4 bases; J trimming: 7 bases; junction bases outside the gene matches: 9. CDR3 length: 15 amino acids. This CDR3 is CASSPLPGGGEKLFF. The CDR3 DNA follows: TGTGCCAGCAGCCCACTGCCAGGGGGGGGTGAAAAACTGTTTTTT.

V and J are TRBV18 and TRBJ1-1; 7 nucleotides agree with TRBD1. With 3 bases clipped from V and 0 bases from J, the junction kept 7 bases outside the gene matches. This CDR3 contains 16 residues. Germline V gene lookup returns CDR1 KGHSH and CDR2 LQKENI. The CDR3 nucleotides read TGTGCCAGCTCACCTCAGGGGGTGGGAATGAACACTGAAGCTTTCTTT. Its translation: CASSPQGVGMNTEAFF.

The chain combines TRBV12-3 or TRBV12-4 with TRBJ2-5; D may be TRBD2 (6 bases). V lost 10 bases to trimming and J lost 9 bases, with 18 bases between them. This CDR3 contains 12 residues. The DNA for the CDR3 is TGTGCCACTTCGGGGTCCCGCGGGGCCCAGTACTTC. Translating gives CATSGSRGAQYF.

The chain links TRBV20-1 to TRBJ2-3, with D unclear. Germline values: CDR1 DFQATT, CDR2 SNEGSKA (reference sequence). V lost 5 bases to trimming and J lost 5 bases, with 5 bases between them. CDR3 length: 10 residues. The DNA of the CDR3 is TGCAGTGCTCGCCGAGATACGCAGTATTTT. Translating it yields CSARRDTQYF.

The chain recombines TRBV27 with TRBJ2-5, with D maybe TRBD2 (6 bases). Germline V gene lookup returns CDR1 MNHEY and CDR2 SMNVEV (reference sequence). The length of the CDR3 is 12 residues. V was clipped by 6 bases and J by 4 bases, with 9 bases between them. CDR3 DNA: TGTGCCAGCAGCCCGGGACTAGAGACCCAGTACTTC. It yields the protein CASSPGLETQYF.

The chain is built from TRBV6-5 and TRBJ1-5; no firm D call. The CDR3 length is 12 residues. The V end lost 4 bases, the J end lost 6 bases, and 7 bases lay between the germline ends. Looked up from germline, CDR1 is MNHEY and CDR2 is SVGAGI. CDR3 in amino acids: CASSFGSQPQHF. Here the CDR3 DNA reads TGTGCCAGCAGTTTCGGGAGTCAGCCCCAGCATTTT.

By share, this clone counts as medium-sized. This chain joins TRBV6-4 and TRBJ2-2; D gene ambiguous. Germline V gene lookup returns CDR1 MRHNA and CDR2 SNTAGT. V was shortened by 3 bases and J by 5 bases, with 10 bases between the two germline ends. The CDR3 is 14 amino acids. The CDR3, as DNA: TGTGCCAGCAGTGATACGTACAGTACCGGGGAGCTGTTTTTT. Encoded protein: CASSDTYSTGELFF.

The V and J genes are TRBV7-2 and TRBJ1-5; no firm D call. The CDR3 sequence is 12 residues long. Trimming left V 5 bases short and J 9 bases short, with 11 bases between. Germline CDR1 reads SGHTA; CDR2 reads FQGNSA. CDR3 region: CASSPLLGPQHF. The CDR3 coding sequence is TGTGCCAGCAGCCCTCTTCTGGGGCCCCAGCATTTT.

The genes are TRBV7-2 and TRBJ1-3, with unresolved D. The CDR3 length is 15 residues. The V gene's germline CDR1 is SGHTA and CDR2 FQGNSA. V lost 1 base and J 0 bases, leaving 7 bases between the germline ends. CDR3 DNA sequence: TGTGCCAGCAGCTTAGACGGCAGCTCTGGAAACACCATATATTTT. Translating gives CASSLDGSSGNTIYF. The full variable domain, in which reference TRBV7-2 and TRBJ1-3 provide the parts outside the CDR3, is GAGVSQSPSNKVTEKGKDVELRCDPISGHTALYWYRQSLGQGLEFLIYFQGNSAPDKSGLPSDRFSAERTGGSVSTLTIQRTQQEDSAVYLCASSLDGSSGNTIYFGEGSWLTVV.

The chain couples TRBV19 to TRBJ1-5; 10 bases map to TRBD1. The CDR3 is 15 amino acids. The junction had 6 bases not matched to a gene; V was cut back by 3 bases and J by 7 bases. CDR1 LNHDA and CDR2 SQIVND come from the germline V gene (reference sequence). The CDR3 protein is CASSIDRGPGQPQHF. CDR3 DNA: TGTGCCAGTAGTATCGACAGGGGGCCTGGGCAGCCCCAGCATTTT.

The chain couples TRBV5-1 to TRBJ2-3; 12 positions match TRBD2. Germline V CDR1 and CDR2: SGHRS, YFSETQ. CDR3 length: 17 residues. J gave up 4 bases and V 0 bases, and 6 bases lay outside the gene matches. The CDR3 DNA reads TGCGCCAGCAGCTTGGAAGCTAGCGGGGGGGCGGCAGATACGCAGTATTTT. This codes for CASSLEASGGAADTQYF.

The chain joins TRBV19 to TRBJ2-2; D tentatively reads TRBD1 or TRBD2 (5 bases each). The CDR3 totals 16 residues. Germline loops: CDR1 LNHDA, CDR2 SQIVND (reference sequence). Trimming removed 7 bases from V and 4 bases from J, with 19 bases in between. CDR3 bases: TGTGCCAGTACGCGAGGGGTAGGATTGGGCACCGGGGAGCTGTTTTTT. It encodes CASTRGVGLGTGELFF.

The chain is built from TRBV4-1 and TRBJ2-2; 8 positions agree with TRBD1. CDR1 is MGHRA, CDR2 YSYEKL, per germline. The V segment lost 0 bases and the J segment 3 bases; nucleotides outside the gene matches: 9. The CDR3 contains 18 residues. This CDR3 reads CASSQETSDRGYTGELFF. The CDR3 DNA is TGCGCCAGCAGCCAAGAAACCTCCGACAGGGGATACACCGGGGAGCTGTTTTTT.

The V gene is TRBV7-2, the J gene TRBJ2-3; 9 nucleotides agree with TRBD2. This CDR3 contains 15 residues. V lost 4 bases and J lost 2; bases outside the gene matches: 4. Germline V lookup: CDR1 SGHTA, CDR2 FQGNSA. CDR3 region: CASSSSSGVTDTQYF. The CDR3 nucleotides are TGTGCCAGCAGCTCCTCTAGCGGGGTCACAGATACGCAGTATTTT.

The V and J genes are TRBV3-1 (or the pseudogene TRBV3-2) and TRBJ1-5; D gene uncertain. Germline V lookup: CDR1 LGHDT, CDR2 YNNKEL (reference sequence). V was clipped by 0 bases and J by 0 bases, with 9 bases between them. This CDR3 contains 16 residues. This CDR3 reads CASSQDTFYSNQPQHF. DNA for the CDR3: TGTGCCAGCAGCCAAGATACCTTTTATAGCAATCAGCCCCAGCATTTT.

The V and J genes are TRBV6-8 and TRBJ1-2; D perhaps matches TRBD1 (5 bases). Trimming took 5 bases from V and 2 from J, leaving 12 bases between them. Germline CDR1 MNHGY, CDR2 SAAAGT. The CDR3 consists of 14 residues. The CDR3 reads CASSRRGDNYGYTF. CDR3 bases: TGTGCCAGCAGTAGAAGGGGAGACAACTATGGCTACACCTTC.

V usage is TRBV2 and J usage is TRBJ1-5; D gene ambiguous. Trimming removed 4 bases from V and 2 bases from J, with 12 bases in between. This CDR3 is 15 amino acids long. CDR1 is SNHLY and CDR2 is FYNNEI in the germline V gene. The CDR3 nucleotides read TGTGCCAGCAGTGTAGGTTCGCGAGGCAATCAGCCCCAGCATTTT. Translated: CASSVGSRGNQPQHF. Using reference TRBV2 and TRBJ1-5 for the parts outside the CDR3, the full variable domain is EPEVTQTPSHQVTQMGQEVILRCVPISNHLYFYWYRQILGQKVEFLVSFYNNEISEKSEIFDDQFSVERPDGSNFTLKIRSTKLEDSAMYFCASSVGSRGNQPQHFGDGTRLSIL.

The rearrangement links TRBV3-1 (or the pseudogene TRBV3-2) to TRBJ2-7; possibly TRBD1 for D (6 bases). CDR1 and CDR2 from the germline V gene are LGHDT and YNNKEL (reference sequence). CDR3 size: 14 residues. V shed 4 bases and J shed 0 bases, with 10 bases lying between them. In DNA, the CDR3 is TGTGCCAGCAGCCCCCGGGACAACTCCTACGAGCAGTACTTC. Its translation is CASSPRDNSYEQYF.

This clone occurred once. The V gene is TRBV27, the J gene TRBJ1-6, with D maybe TRBD1 (6 bases). The V gene lost 7 bases and the J gene lost 4 bases, with 23 bases spanning the gap. This CDR3 contains 18 residues. Germline CDR1 and CDR2: MNHEY and SMNVEV (reference sequence). CDR3 region: CASTLMGGASLYNSPLHF. DNA for the CDR3: TGTGCCAGCACACTGATGGGGGGGGCAAGCCTTTATAATTCACCCCTCCACTTT.